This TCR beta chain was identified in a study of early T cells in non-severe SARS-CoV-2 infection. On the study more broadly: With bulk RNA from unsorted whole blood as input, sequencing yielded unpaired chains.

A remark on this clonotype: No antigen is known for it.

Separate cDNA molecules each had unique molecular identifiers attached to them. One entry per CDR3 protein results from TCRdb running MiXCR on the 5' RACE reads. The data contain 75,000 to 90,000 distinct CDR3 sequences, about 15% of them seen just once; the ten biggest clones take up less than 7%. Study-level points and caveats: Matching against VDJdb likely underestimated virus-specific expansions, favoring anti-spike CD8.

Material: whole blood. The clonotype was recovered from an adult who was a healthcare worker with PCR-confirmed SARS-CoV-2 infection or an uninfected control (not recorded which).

The CDR3 loop reads CASSVDGLGPNEQFF. Here the CDR3 DNA reads TGTGCCAGCAGCGTAGACGGCCTGGGGCCAAATGAGCAGTTCTTC. The V gene is TRBV9, the J gene TRBJ2-1, with D possibly being TRBD1 (5 bases). V was clipped by 0 bases and J by 7 bases, with 14 bases between them. The CDR3 extends over 15 amino acids. CDR1 SGDLS and CDR2 YYNGEE come from the germline V gene.